This TCR beta chain derives from a study of cytomegalovirus exposure and HLA in healthy donors. V lost 7 bases, J lost 4 bases, and 10 bases stayed unmatched. Germline CDR1 SGHTA, CDR2 FQGNSA. This CDR3 region has 16 residues. It was with 60 Vbeta and 13 Jbeta primers that the PCR ran. TCRdb's copy holds only in-frame clones and misses some; the assay was immunoSEQ multiplex PCR. There are about 180,000 clones in the sample; 60% to 85% occur only once, and under 7.5% lies in the top ten. The rearrangement uses TRBV7-2 and TRBJ2-6; 7 nucleotides align to TRBD2. Material for sequencing was PBMCs. The TCR comes from a middle-aged man in good health and CMV-seronegative. CDR3 bases: TGTGCCAGCACCCTAGGGGAGGGGCGGGGGGCCAACGTCCTGACTTTC. Residues: CASTLGEGRGANVLTF.